The clone carrying this T cell receptor beta chain was seen ten or more times. Antigen: not known. The entry originates in a study of T cells in Graves' hyperthyroidism and ophthalmopathy. Study-wide results and limits: Researchers found most expanded thyroid clonotypes above 0.001 in blood as well.

The ends lost 4 bases at V and 8 bases at J; junction bases unmatched: 10. This CDR3 is built from 15 residues. CDR1 and CDR2 from the germline V gene are SGHAT and FQNNGV. A NOSPECS grade of at least 4, a Clinical Activity Score of at least 3 and duration under 3 months were recorded in ophthalmopathy patients. Patients showing uncontrolled infection, other autoimmune disease, pregnancy or lactation were ineligible. Fresh 10 ml peripheral blood yielded PBMCs. RNA transcripts served as the template for amplifying TCR beta CDR3 regions. Primed by the HTBI set, a first-round RT-PCR was run on the TCR CDR3. TCRdb re-called the multiplex PCR reads through MiXCR, storing one row per CDR3 protein. The data contain some 320,000 distinct CDR3 sequences, approximately 15% of them singletons.

Sequenced sample: blood. The TCR comes from a middle-aged woman with Graves' ophthalmopathy. The chain couples TRBV11-2 to TRBJ2-1; 8 nucleotides line up with TRBD2. DNA for the CDR3: TGTGCCAGCAGCTACACATCGGGGGGGCTTGATGAGCAGTTCTTC. It is translated as CASSYTSGGLDEQFF.